Detailed here is one T cell receptor beta chain. Its antigen is undetermined. It was second doses at about 4 or about 12 weeks that were pooled. These data originate in a study of T cell responses to AZD1222 COVID-19 vaccine. General study points: Repertoires were sampled only after the peak T cell response. Donor demographics were predominantly white British with a female majority; clonal diversity may be underestimated. Breadth and depth of Spike-specific TCRs rose after two AZD1222 doses.

Assay used: immunoSEQ multiplex PCR; TCRdb lists only in-frame clones, some missing. This table holds about 170,000 clones, about 83% found once. The CDR3 has 12 residues. The germline gives CDR1 MNHNS, CDR2 SASEGT. V was clipped by 2 bases and J by 6 bases, with 8 bases between them. The sequenced sample was peripheral blood, obtained 28 days after the second AZD1222 dose. The chain combines TRBV6-1 with TRBJ2-7; no reliable D call. The origin of this receptor is an adult who received the AZD1222 COVID-19 vaccine. CDR3 amino acids: CASSEQNFEQYF. The CDR3, as DNA: TGTGCCAGCAGTGAACAGAACTTCGAGCAGTACTTC.